The 9 T cell receptor beta chains below were found in one sample sequenced in a study of OX40 agonist ivuxolimab in advanced cancers. Clones were read by immunoSEQ multiplex PCR, and TCRdb kept only the in-frame ones, dropping some. Of tens of thousands of clones in the sample, around nine tenths were seen once. Specimen: CD4+ or CD8+ T cells sorted from blood, collected in a trial of the OX40 agonist ivuxolimab. Source of these receptors: an adult with an advanced solid tumor such as melanoma, head and neck, liver or kidney cancer.

The chain is built from TRBV9 and TRBJ2-5, with D perhaps matching TRBD1 or TRBD2 (5 bases each). V dropped 3 bases and J dropped 5 bases, with 14 bases sitting between them. The CDR3 spans 14 residues. Germline CDR1 is SGDLS and CDR2 is YYNGEE. This CDR3 reads CASSARVWDETQYF. DNA of the CDR3: TGTGCCAGCAGCGCCAGGGTTTGGGACGAGACCCAGTACTTC.

This sequence joins TRBV6-5 and TRBJ2-1, with TRBD2 as a possible D gene (6 bases). This CDR3 comprises 15 residues. V lost 2 bases and J lost 8, with 16 bases in between. Germline CDR1 reads MNHEY; CDR2 reads SVGAGI. The DNA of the CDR3 is TGTGCCAGCAGTTACCTCCGGGACGGCGGGGATGAGCAGTTCTTC. It specifies CASSYLRDGGDEQFF.

This chain joins TRBV2 and TRBJ1-6; 7 bases match TRBD1. Unmatched junction bases numbered 9, after V lost 6 bases and J lost 7 bases. The CDR3 totals 15 residues. Germline V gene data show CDR1 as SNHLY and CDR2 as FYNNEI. CDR3 in amino acids: CASRYRGWGNSPLHF. CDR3 DNA: TGTGCCAGCAGATACAGGGGCTGGGGGAATTCACCCCTCCACTTT.

The rearrangement uses TRBV5-1 and TRBJ2-5, with D unresolved. Per the germline V gene, CDR1 is SGHRS and CDR2 is YFSETQ. This CDR3 has 14 amino acids. The V end was cut by 0 bases, the J end by 5 bases, with 11 bases between. This chain's CDR3 is CASSLGQATETQYF. CDR3 in DNA: TGCGCCAGCAGCTTGGGCCAGGCGACGGAGACCCAGTACTTC. The full variable domain, rest sourced from reference TRBV5-1 and TRBJ2-5, is KAGVTQTPRYLIKTRGQQVTLSCSPISGHRSVSWYQQTPGQGLQFLFEYFSETQRNKGNFPGRFSGRQFSNSRSEMNVSTLELGDSALYLCASSLGQATETQYFGPGTRLLVL.

This clone was observed a few times. This chain connects TRBV4-3 to TRBJ2-7; 9 bases line up with TRBD2. Per germline, CDR1 LGHNA and CDR2 YSLEER. V shed 0 bases, J shed 13 bases, and the junction held 10 bases outside the gene matches. This CDR3 has 14 amino acids. CDR3 in amino acids: CASSQDKSGTSKYF. CDR3 coding DNA: TGCGCCAGCAGCCAAGATAAGAGCGGGACTAGCAAATACTTC.

The V gene is TRBV6-5, the J gene TRBJ1-4; D is ambiguous. CDR1 is MNHEY, CDR2 SVGAGI, per germline. V was cut by 10 bases and J by 8 bases, with 20 bases left in between. This CDR3 has 14 amino acids. CDR3 in DNA: TGTGCCACCAGGATTGGCCCCTTGGAAGAAAAACTGTTTTTT. This codes for CATRIGPLEEKLFF.

The chain combines TRBV5-1 with TRBJ2-7, with 12 bases aligning to TRBD2. From germline, CDR1 is SGHRS and CDR2 YFSETQ. This CDR3 is built from 16 residues. V shed 4 bases and J 3 bases; nucleotides not matched to a gene: 8. Written as DNA, the CDR3 is TGCGCCAGCAGCCCCACTGGACTAGCGGGAAGCTACGAGCAGTACTTC. It specifies CASSPTGLAGSYEQYF.

The CDR3, as DNA: TGTGCCAGCAGTGCGGGGACGGTCGACTCGCAGTACTTC. Protein: CASSAGTVDSQYF. The rearrangement links TRBV27 to TRBJ2-7, with D perhaps TRBD2 (6 bases). The V and J ends lost 5 bases and 9 bases respectively, with 17 bases between them. This CDR3 region has 13 residues. Germline CDR1 and CDR2: MNHEY and SMNVEV (reference sequence).

The gene calls are TRBV7-9 and TRBJ1-6; TRBD1 matches 9 bases. Germline lookup yields CDR1 SEHNR and CDR2 FQNEAQ (reference sequence). Trimming took 5 bases from V and 10 from J; bases not matched to a gene: 9. The CDR3 length is 15 residues. The CDR3 DNA reads TGTGCCAGCAGCATACAGGGGGCTGGACTATCACCCCTCCACTTT. Translated: CASSIQGAGLSPLHF.